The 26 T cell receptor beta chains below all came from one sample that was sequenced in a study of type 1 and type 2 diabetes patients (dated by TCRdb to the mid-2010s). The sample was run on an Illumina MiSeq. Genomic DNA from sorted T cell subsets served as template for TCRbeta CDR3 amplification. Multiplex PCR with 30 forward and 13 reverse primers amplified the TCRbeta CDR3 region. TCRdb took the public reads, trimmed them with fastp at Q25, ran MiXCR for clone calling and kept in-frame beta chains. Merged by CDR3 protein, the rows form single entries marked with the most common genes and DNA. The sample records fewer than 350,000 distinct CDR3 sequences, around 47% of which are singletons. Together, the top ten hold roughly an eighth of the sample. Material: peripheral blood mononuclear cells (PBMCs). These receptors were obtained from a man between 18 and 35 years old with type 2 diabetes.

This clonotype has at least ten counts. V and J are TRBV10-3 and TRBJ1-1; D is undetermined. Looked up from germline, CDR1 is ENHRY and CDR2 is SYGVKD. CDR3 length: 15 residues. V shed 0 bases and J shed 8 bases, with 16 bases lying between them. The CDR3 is CAISESTWDTPEAFF. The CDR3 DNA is TGTGCCATCAGTGAGTCGACATGGGATACGCCCGAAGCTTTCTTT.

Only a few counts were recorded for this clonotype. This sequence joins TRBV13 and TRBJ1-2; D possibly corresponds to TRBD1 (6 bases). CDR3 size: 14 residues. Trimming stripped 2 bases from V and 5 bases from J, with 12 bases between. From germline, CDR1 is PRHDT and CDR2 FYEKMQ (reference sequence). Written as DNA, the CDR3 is TGTGCCAGCAGCTTACAACAGGGAAGATATGGCTACACCTTC. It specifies CASSLQQGRYGYTF.

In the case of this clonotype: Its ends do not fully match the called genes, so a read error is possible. CDR3 in amino acids: CASSQVFQSRYNEQFF. The DNA for the CDR3 is TGCGCCAGCAGCCAAGTTTTCCAGTCCCGGTACAATGAGCAGTTCTTC. The rearrangement links TRBV7-2 to TRBJ2-1; no firm D call. The CDR3 contains 16 residues. Germline lookup yields CDR1 SGHTA and CDR2 FQGNSA.

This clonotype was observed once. Here the CDR3 reads CAISEGLAGLYEQYF. CDR3 coding DNA: TGTGCCATCAGTGAGGGACTAGCGGGTCTCTACGAGCAGTACTTC. V usage is TRBV10-3 and J usage is TRBJ2-7, with TRBD2 matching over 11 bases. V trimming: 2 bases; J trimming: 3 bases; junction bases outside the gene matches: 3. Looked up from germline, CDR1 is ENHRY and CDR2 is SYGVKD. There are 15 residues in the CDR3.

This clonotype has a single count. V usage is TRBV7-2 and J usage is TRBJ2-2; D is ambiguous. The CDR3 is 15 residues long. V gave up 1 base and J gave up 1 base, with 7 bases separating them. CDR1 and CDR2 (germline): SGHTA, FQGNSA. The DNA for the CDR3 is TGTGCCAGCAGCTTAGATGGGATGAACACCGGGGAGCTGTTTTTT. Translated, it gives CASSLDGMNTGELFF.

CDR3 residues: CASSPHEAEEQYF. CDR3 sequence (DNA): TGTGCCAGCAGCCCCCATGAAGCTGAGGAGCAGTACTTC. The chain employs TRBV6-6 and TRBJ2-7; D ambiguous. Germline lookup yields CDR1 MNHNY and CDR2 SVGAGI (reference sequence). Between the trimmed V and J ends, which lost 6 bases and 7 bases, there was a span of 16 bases. The CDR3 runs 13 residues.

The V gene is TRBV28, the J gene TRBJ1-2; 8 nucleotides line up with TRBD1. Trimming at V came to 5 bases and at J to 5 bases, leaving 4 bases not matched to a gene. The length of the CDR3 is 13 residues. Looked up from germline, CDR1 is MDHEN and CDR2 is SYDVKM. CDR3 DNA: TGTGCCAGCAGTCGACAGGGGAGATATGGCTACACCTTC. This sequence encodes CASSRQGRYGYTF.

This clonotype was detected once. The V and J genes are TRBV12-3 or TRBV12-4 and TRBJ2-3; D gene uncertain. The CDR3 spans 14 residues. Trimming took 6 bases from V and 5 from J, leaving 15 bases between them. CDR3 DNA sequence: TGTGCCAGCAGGGCCTTAGGCGGCAAAGATACGCAGTATTTT. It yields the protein CASRALGGKDTQYF.

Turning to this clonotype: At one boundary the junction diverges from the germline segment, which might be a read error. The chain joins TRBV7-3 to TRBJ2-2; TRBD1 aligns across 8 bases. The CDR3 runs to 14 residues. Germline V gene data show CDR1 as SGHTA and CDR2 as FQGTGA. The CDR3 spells CASRRRQGTGELFF. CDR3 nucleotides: TGTGCTAGCAGGCGGCGACAGGGGACCGGGGAGCTGTTTTTT.

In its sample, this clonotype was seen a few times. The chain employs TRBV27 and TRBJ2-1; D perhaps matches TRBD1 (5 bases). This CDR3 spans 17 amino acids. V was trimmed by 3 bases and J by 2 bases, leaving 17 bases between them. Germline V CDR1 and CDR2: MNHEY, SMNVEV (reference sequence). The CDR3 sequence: CASSLDGWGSAYNEQFF. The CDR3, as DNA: TGTGCCAGCAGTTTGGATGGTTGGGGCAGTGCCTACAATGAGCAGTTCTTC.

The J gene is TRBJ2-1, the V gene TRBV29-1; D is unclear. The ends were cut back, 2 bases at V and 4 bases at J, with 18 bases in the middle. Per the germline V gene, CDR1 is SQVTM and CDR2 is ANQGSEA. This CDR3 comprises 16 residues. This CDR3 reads CSVESGLEEFYNEQFF. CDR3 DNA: TGCAGCGTTGAATCCGGGCTTGAAGAATTTTACAATGAGCAGTTCTTC.

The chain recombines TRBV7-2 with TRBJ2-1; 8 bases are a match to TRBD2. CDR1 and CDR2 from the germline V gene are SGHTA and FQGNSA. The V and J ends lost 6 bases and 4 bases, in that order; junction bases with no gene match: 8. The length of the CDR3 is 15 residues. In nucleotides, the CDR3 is TGTGCCAGCAGTTTAACTAGCGGCACATACAATGAGCAGTTCTTC. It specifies CASSLTSGTYNEQFF.

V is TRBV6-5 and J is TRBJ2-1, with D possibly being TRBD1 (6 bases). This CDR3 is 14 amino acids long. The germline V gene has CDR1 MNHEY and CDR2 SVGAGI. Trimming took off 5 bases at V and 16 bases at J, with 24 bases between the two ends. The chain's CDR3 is CASSPRPTGNGVFF. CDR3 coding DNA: TGTGCCAGCAGTCCTCGACCCACAGGGAACGGGGTATTCTTC.

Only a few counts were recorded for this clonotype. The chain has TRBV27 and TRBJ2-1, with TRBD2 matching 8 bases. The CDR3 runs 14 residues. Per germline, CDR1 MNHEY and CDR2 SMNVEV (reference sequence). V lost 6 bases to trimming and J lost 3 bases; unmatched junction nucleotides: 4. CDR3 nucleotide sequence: TGTGCCAGCAGGCGGGGGGAAGGCTACAATGAGCAGTTCTTC. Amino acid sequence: CASRRGEGYNEQFF.

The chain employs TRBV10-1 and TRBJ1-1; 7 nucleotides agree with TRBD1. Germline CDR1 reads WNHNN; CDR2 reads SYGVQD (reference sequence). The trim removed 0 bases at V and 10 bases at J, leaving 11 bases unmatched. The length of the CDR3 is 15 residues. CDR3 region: CASSESITGDRGAFF. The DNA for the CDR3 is TGCGCCAGCAGTGAGTCGATTACAGGGGACCGCGGAGCTTTCTTT.

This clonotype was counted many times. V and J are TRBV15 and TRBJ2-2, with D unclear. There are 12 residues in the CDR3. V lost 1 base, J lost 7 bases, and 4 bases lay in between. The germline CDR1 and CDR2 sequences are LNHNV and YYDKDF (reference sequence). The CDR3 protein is CATSRVGGELFF. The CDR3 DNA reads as TGTGCCACCAGCAGAGTTGGCGGGGAGCTGTTTTTT.

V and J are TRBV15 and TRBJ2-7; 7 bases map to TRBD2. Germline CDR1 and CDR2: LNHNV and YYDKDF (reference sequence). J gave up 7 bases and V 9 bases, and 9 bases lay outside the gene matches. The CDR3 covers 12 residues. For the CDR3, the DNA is TGTGCCACGGAGGTTATCGGGGGGGAGCAGTACTTC. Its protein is CATEVIGGEQYF.

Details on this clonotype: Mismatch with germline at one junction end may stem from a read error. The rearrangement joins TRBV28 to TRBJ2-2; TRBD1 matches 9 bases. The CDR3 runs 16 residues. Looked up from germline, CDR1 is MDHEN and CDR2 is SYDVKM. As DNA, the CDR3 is TGTGCCAGCCAACCGCTTGGGACAGGGAACCCCGGGGAGCTGTTTTTT. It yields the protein CASQPLGTGNPGELFF.

CDR3 nucleotides: TGCGCCAGCAGACCAGACAGGGCGTCTTCTGAAGCTTTCTTT. This sequence encodes CASRPDRASSEAFF. The genes are TRBV10-1 and TRBJ1-1, with 7 bases aligning to TRBD1. This CDR3 contains 14 residues. Germline CDR1 reads WNHNN; CDR2 reads SYGVQD (reference sequence). Trimming cost V 6 bases and J 6 bases; bases outside gene matches: 10.

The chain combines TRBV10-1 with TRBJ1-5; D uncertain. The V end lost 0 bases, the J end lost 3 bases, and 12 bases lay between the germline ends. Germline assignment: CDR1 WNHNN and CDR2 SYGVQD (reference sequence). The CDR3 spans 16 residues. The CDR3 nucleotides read TGCGCCAGCAGTGAGTCTTCACGCCAGCTCAATCAGCCCCAGCATTTT. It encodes CASSESSRQLNQPQHF.

CDR3 in DNA: TGTGCCAGCCGCCGGGGGGATACAGATAATTCACCCCTCCACTTT. This sequence encodes CASRRGDTDNSPLHF. The chain uses TRBV28 and TRBJ1-6; a weak D match, TRBD1 (5 bases). This CDR3 contains 15 residues. Between the trimmed V and J ends, which lost 8 bases and 5 bases, there was a span of 16 bases. The germline V gene encodes CDR1 MDHEN and CDR2 SYDVKM.

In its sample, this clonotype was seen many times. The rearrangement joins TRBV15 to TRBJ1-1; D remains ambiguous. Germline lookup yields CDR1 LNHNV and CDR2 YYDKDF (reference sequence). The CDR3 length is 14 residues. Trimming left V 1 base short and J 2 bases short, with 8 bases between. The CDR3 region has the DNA TGTGCCACCAGCAGAGGGACGGTTAACACTGAAGCTTTCTTT. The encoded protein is CATSRGTVNTEAFF.

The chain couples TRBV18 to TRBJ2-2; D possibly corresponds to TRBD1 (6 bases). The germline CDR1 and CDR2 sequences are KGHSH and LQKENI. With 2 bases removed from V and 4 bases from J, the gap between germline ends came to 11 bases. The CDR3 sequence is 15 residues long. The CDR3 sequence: CASSPARGGTGELFF. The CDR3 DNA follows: TGTGCCAGCTCACCAGCCAGGGGTGGCACCGGGGAGCTGTTTTTT.

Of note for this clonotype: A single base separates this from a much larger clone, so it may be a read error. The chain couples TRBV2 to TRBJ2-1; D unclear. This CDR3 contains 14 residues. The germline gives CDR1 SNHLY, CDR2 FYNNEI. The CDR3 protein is CASSGTRSYIEQFF. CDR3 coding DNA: TGTGCCAGCAGTGGGACCCGCTCCTACATTGAGCAGTTCTTC. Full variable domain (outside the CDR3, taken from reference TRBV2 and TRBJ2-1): EPEVTQTPSHQVTQMGQEVILRCVPISNHLYFYWYRQILGQKVEFLVSFYNNEISEKSEIFDDQFSVERPDGSNFTLKIRSTKLEDSAMYFCASSGTRSYIEQFFGPGTRLTVL.

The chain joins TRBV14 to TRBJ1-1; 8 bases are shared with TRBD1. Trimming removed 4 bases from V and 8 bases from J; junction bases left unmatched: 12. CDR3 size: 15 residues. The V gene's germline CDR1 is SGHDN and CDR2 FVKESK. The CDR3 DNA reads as TGTGCCAGCAGCCGATTTCTGCCGGGACAGGTGGAAGCTTTCTTT. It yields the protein CASSRFLPGQVEAFF.

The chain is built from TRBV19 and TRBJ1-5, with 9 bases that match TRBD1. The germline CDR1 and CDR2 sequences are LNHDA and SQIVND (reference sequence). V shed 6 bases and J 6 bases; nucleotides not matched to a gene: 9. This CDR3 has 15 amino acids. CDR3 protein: CASSPDRGTGQPQHF. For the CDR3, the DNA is TGTGCCAGTAGCCCTGACAGGGGGACTGGTCAGCCCCAGCATTTT.